This T cell receptor beta chain emerged from a study of shared clonotypes between healthy human individuals. In germline, CDR1 is SNHLY, CDR2 FYNNEI. The CDR3 is 14 residues long. V was clipped by 2 bases and J by 2 bases, with 9 bases between them. Here immunoSEQ multiplex PCR was the method, and the copy in TCRdb shows in-frame clones only, minus some. The sample lists roughly 2.2 million clones; less than 95% were seen once. The sequenced sample consisted of naive CD4+ T cells from PBMCs. Sample subset: CD45RA+ positively selected. The clonotype comes from a man in his late teens or twenties in good health. Some clones in this sample may be carry-over from other donors' samples. V is TRBV2 and J is TRBJ2-5; D uncertain. CDR3 sequence reads: CASSELSVQETQYF. The CDR3, as DNA: TGTGCCAGCAGTGAACTGAGCGTACAAGAGACCCAGTACTTC.